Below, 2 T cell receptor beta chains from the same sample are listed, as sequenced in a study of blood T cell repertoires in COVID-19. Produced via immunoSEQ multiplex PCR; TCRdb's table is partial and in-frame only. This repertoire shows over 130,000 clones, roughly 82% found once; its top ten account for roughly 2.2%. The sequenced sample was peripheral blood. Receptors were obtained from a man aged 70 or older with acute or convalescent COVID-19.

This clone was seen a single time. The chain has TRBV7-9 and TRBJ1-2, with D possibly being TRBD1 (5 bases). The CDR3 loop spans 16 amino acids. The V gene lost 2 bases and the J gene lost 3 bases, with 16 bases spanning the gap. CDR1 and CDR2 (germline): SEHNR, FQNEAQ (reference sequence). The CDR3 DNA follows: TGTGCCAGCAGCTTAATGTCTATATCGGGGGACTATGGCTACACCTTC. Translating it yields CASSLMSISGDYGYTF.

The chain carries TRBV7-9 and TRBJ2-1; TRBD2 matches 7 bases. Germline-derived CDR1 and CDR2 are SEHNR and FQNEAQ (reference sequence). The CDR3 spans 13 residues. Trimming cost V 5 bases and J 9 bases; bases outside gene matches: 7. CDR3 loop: CASSVDASGEQFF. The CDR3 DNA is TGTGCCAGCAGCGTGGATGCTAGCGGTGAGCAGTTCTTC.